A single sample gave rise to the 27 T cell receptor beta chains below, sequenced in a study of radiotherapy plus CTLA-4 blockade in lung cancer. The protocol was immunoSEQ multiplex PCR, while the TCRdb copy is restricted to in-frame clones and leaves out a portion. This table holds approximately 41,000 clones, roughly 70% found once. The sequences come from peripheral blood, collected from a patient treated with radiotherapy plus ipilimumab. The receptors come from a human donor with non-small cell lung cancer who had stable disease on radiotherapy plus ipilimumab.

V gene TRBV19 combines with J gene TRBJ1-2, with D unresolved. V lost 2 bases to trimming and J lost 5 bases, with 9 bases between them. In germline, CDR1 is LNHDA, CDR2 SQIVND (reference sequence). The CDR3 is 13 residues long. CDR3 in DNA: TGTGCCAGTAGTATAAGATCAGATTATGGCTACACCTTC. Translation: CASSIRSDYGYTF.

This chain joins TRBV9 and TRBJ2-7, with D tentatively TRBD2 (7 bases). The germline V gene has CDR1 SGDLS and CDR2 YYNGEE. The CDR3 is made up of 16 amino acids. V was trimmed by 0 bases and J by 2 bases, leaving 15 bases between them. The DNA for the CDR3 is TGTGCCAGCAGCGTAGGGGTGGGAGGGGGGACCTACGAGCAGTACTTC. Its protein product is CASSVGVGGGTYEQYF.

The chain employs TRBV25-1 and TRBJ2-5; TRBD2 is a possible D gene (6 bases). Trimming pared 7 bases from V and 11 bases from J, leaving 17 bases between. The V gene's germline CDR1 is MGHDK and CDR2 SYGVNS. This CDR3 region has 12 residues. The CDR3, as DNA: TGTGCCAGCACCCAACTGGGCCGGGAGCAGTACTTC. This encodes CASTQLGREQYF. Full variable domain (outside the CDR3, taken from reference TRBV25-1 and TRBJ2-5): EADIYQTPRYLVIGTGKKITLECSQTMGHDKMYWYQQDPGMELHLIHYSYGVNSTEKGDLSSESTVSRIRTEHFPLTLESARPSHTSQYLCASTQLGREQYFGPGTRLLVL.

The gene calls are TRBV29-1 and TRBJ1-1, with D possibly being TRBD1 (5 bases). The CDR3 runs to 13 residues. V lost 5 bases, J lost 8 bases, and 18 bases lay in between. Germline CDR1 reads SQVTM; CDR2 reads ANQGSEA. The CDR3 region has the DNA TGCAGCGTTAAGGCAACCGGGACTTCGGAAGCTTTCTTT. Translated, it gives CSVKATGTSEAFF.

The genes are TRBV18 and TRBJ1-1, with D possibly being TRBD1 (5 bases). V was pared by 0 bases and J by 2 bases, with 10 bases between. The CDR3 length is 15 residues. The germline V gene encodes CDR1 KGHSH and CDR2 LQKENI. The CDR3 bases are TGTGCCAGCTCACCACCGGCAGGGTCAAACACTGAAGCTTTCTTT. This translates into CASSPPAGSNTEAFF.

The chain links TRBV4-1 to TRBJ2-5; D may be TRBD1 (6 bases). This CDR3 has 15 residues. CDR1 MGHRA and CDR2 YSYEKL come from the germline V gene. V was cut by 2 bases and J by 2 bases, with 12 bases left in between. Written as DNA, the CDR3 is TGCGCCAGCAGCCAACCCGACAGGTTACAAGAGACCCAGTACTTC. Encoded protein: CASSQPDRLQETQYF.

The genes are TRBV6-5 and TRBJ1-6, with TRBD1 as a possible D gene (6 bases). The germline V gene has CDR1 MNHEY and CDR2 SVGAGI. The V end lost 8 bases, the J end lost 7 bases, and 18 bases lay between the germline ends. The CDR3 contains 15 residues. CDR3 sequence reads: CASRAGARVNSPLHF. CDR3 coding DNA: TGTGCCAGCCGGGCGGGGGCGCGAGTCAATTCACCCCTCCACTTT.

The chain combines TRBV9 with TRBJ2-7; D is possibly TRBD2 (6 bases). The CDR3 is made up of 13 amino acids. Trimming cost V 0 bases and J 6 bases, with 10 bases left between them. Germline CDR1 reads SGDLS; CDR2 reads YYNGEE. The CDR3 sequence: CASSVEGLGEQYF. DNA for the CDR3: TGTGCCAGCAGCGTAGAGGGACTCGGCGAGCAGTACTTC.

The gene calls are TRBV7-9 and TRBJ1-2, with D unresolved. V was pared by 5 bases and J by 7 bases, with 14 bases between. Germline values: CDR1 SEHNR, CDR2 FQNEAQ (reference sequence). The CDR3 has 13 amino acids. The chain's CDR3 is CASSLESGGGYTF. The CDR3 bases are TGTGCCAGCAGCCTGGAGTCGGGTGGTGGCTACACCTTC.

The genes are TRBV27 and TRBJ1-6, with D tentatively TRBD1 (6 bases). V dropped 10 bases and J dropped 6 bases, with 16 bases sitting between them. This CDR3 has 14 amino acids. CDR1 is MNHEY, CDR2 SMNVEV, per germline (reference sequence). CDR3 sequence: CATSEQGSNSPLHF. The CDR3 region has the DNA TGTGCCACCTCGGAACAGGGAAGTAATTCACCCCTCCACTTT.

This chain connects TRBV4-1 to TRBJ2-2; 7 bases fit TRBD1. Trimming removed 2 bases from V and 11 bases from J; junction bases left unmatched: 5. From germline, CDR1 is MGHRA and CDR2 YSYEKL. The CDR3 totals 13 residues. The CDR3 loop is CASSQSYRGELFF. CDR3 DNA sequence: TGCGCCAGCAGCCAATCCTACAGGGGAGAGCTGTTTTTT.

The sample holds a few counts of this clone. The rearrangement links TRBV27 to TRBJ1-6; TRBD1 matches 8 bases. The germline V gene encodes CDR1 MNHEY and CDR2 SMNVEV (reference sequence). The CDR3 runs 13 residues. V lost 6 bases to trimming and J lost 8 bases; unmatched junction nucleotides: 3. As DNA, the CDR3 is TGTGCCAGCAGCGGGACAGGTCATTCACCCCTCCACTTT. It is translated as CASSGTGHSPLHF.

The chain couples TRBV4-1 to TRBJ1-2; 7 bases are a match to TRBD1. The V gene's germline CDR1 is MGHRA and CDR2 YSYEKL. Unmatched junction bases numbered 5, after V lost 1 base and J lost 0 bases. The CDR3 is made up of 16 amino acids. The CDR3 region has the DNA TGCGCCAGCAGCCAAGGTCGGCAGGGGGCTAACTATGGCTACACCTTC. Protein: CASSQGRQGANYGYTF.

CDR3 amino acids: CASSYGGITDTQYF. As DNA, the CDR3 is TGTGCCAGCAGCTACGGGGGAATCACAGATACGCAGTATTTT. The chain carries TRBV7-3 and TRBJ2-3; tentative D call: TRBD2 (6 bases). The germline CDR1 and CDR2 sequences are SGHTA and FQGTGA. This CDR3 comprises 14 residues. The V gene lost 4 bases and the J gene lost 2 bases, with 10 bases spanning the gap.

The chain has TRBV27 and TRBJ1-6; tentatively, D is TRBD1 (5 bases). The CDR3 consists of 13 residues. CDR1 is MNHEY and CDR2 is SMNVEV in the germline V gene (reference sequence). Trimming took 4 bases from V and 9 from J, leaving 10 bases between them. Here the CDR3 reads CASSSGKASPLHF. For the CDR3, the DNA is TGTGCCAGCAGTTCAGGGAAGGCTTCACCCCTCCACTTT.

The chain employs TRBV15 and TRBJ2-6, with D possibly TRBD1 on 6 matching bases. Germline loops: CDR1 LNHNV, CDR2 YYDKDF (reference sequence). The CDR3 runs to 17 residues. V shed 5 bases and J shed 0 bases, with 14 bases lying between them. The chain's CDR3 is CATSAPTGRSGANVLTF. The DNA for the CDR3 is TGTGCCACCAGCGCTCCTACAGGGCGCTCTGGGGCCAACGTCCTGACTTTC.

The chain uses TRBV14 and TRBJ1-3; no reliable D call. Germline V gene data show CDR1 as SGHDN and CDR2 as FVKESK. This CDR3 comprises 17 residues. Deletions cut 0 bases from V and 2 bases from J, with 14 bases between. CDR3 loop: CASSQDVDYTTGNTIYF. In DNA, the CDR3 is TGTGCCAGCAGCCAAGATGTGGATTATACTACTGGAAACACCATATATTTT.

J is TRBJ2-2 and V is TRBV6-6; TRBD1 aligns across 12 bases. Germline CDR1 is MNHNY and CDR2 is SVGAGI (reference sequence). The CDR3 is 16 amino acids. The V segment lost 4 bases and the J segment 3 bases; nucleotides outside the gene matches: 3. The CDR3 DNA reads as TGTGCCAGCAGTTGGGACAGGGGGCACGACACCGGGGAGCTGTTTTTT. It encodes CASSWDRGHDTGELFF.

The genes are TRBV11-1 and TRBJ2-5, with TRBD1 matching 7 bases. Trimming removed 0 bases from V and 7 bases from J; junction bases left unmatched: 14. The CDR3 extends over 17 amino acids. CDR1 SGHAT and CDR2 FQDESV come from the germline V gene (reference sequence). Here the CDR3 DNA reads TGTGCCAGCAGCTTAGCTGGGTGGGACAGTTCGTTGACGACCCAGTACTTC. Its translation: CASSLAGWDSSLTTQYF.

The V call is TRBV7-2, the J call TRBJ2-5; 7 positions match TRBD2. Germline V gives CDR1 SGHTA, CDR2 FQGNSA. The CDR3 is 15 residues long. The ends lost 2 bases at V and 5 bases at J; junction bases unmatched: 8. The CDR3 loop is CASSLLGREEETQYF. The CDR3 DNA reads TGTGCCAGCAGCTTATTGGGGAGGGAAGAGGAGACCCAGTACTTC.

CDR3 nucleotides: TGTGCCAGCCGGGAGAACAATCAGCCCCAGCATTTT. It specifies CASRENNQPQHF. The chain recombines TRBV2 with TRBJ1-5; D gene unclear. The germline gives CDR1 SNHLY, CDR2 FYNNEI. Trimming cost V 8 bases and J 3 bases, with 8 bases left between them. The CDR3 runs to 12 residues.

V and J are TRBV5-1 and TRBJ2-2; D possibly corresponds to TRBD1 (5 bases). The CDR3 is 15 residues long. CDR1 SGHRS and CDR2 YFSETQ come from the germline V gene. Trimming took 0 bases from V and 1 from J, leaving 7 bases between them. Here the CDR3 DNA reads TGCGCCAGCAGCTTGGGGCAGGGGAACACCGGGGAGCTGTTTTTT. This translates into CASSLGQGNTGELFF.

V gene TRBV11-2 combines with J gene TRBJ2-3; the match to TRBD2 covers 8 bases. CDR3 length equals 15 residues. Germline values: CDR1 SGHAT, CDR2 FQNNGV. V was clipped by 5 bases and J by 3 bases; unmatched bases: 7. The CDR3 region has the DNA TGTGCCAGCAGCCAGCGGGGGTCTTATACAGATACGCAGTATTTT. It is translated as CASSQRGSYTDTQYF.

This clone appeared a few times. This chain joins TRBV7-6 and TRBJ2-7; 7 bases are shared with TRBD1. The trim removed 5 bases at V and 6 bases at J, leaving 10 bases unmatched. Per germline, CDR1 SGHVS and CDR2 FNYEAQ. CDR3 length: 14 amino acids. CDR3 nucleotide sequence: TGTGCCAGCAGCGCCCAAGCAGGGGGAACCGAGCAGTACTTC. It translates to CASSAQAGGTEQYF. The whole variable domain, remainder taken from reference TRBV7-6 and TRBJ2-7, is GAGVSQSPRYKVTKRGQDVALRCDPISGHVSLYWYRQALGQGPEFLTYFNYEAQQDKSGLPNDRFSAERPEGSISTLTIQRTEQRDSAMYRCASSAQAGGTEQYFGPGTRLTVT.

The chain uses TRBV4-3 and TRBJ2-1; D gene ambiguous. Trimming cost V 3 bases and J 2 bases, with 14 bases left between them. The CDR3 has 16 residues. Germline V gene sequence: CDR1 LGHNA, CDR2 YSLEER. CDR3 loop: CASSQVDMLAYNEQFF. The CDR3, as DNA: TGCGCCAGCAGCCAGGTCGACATGTTGGCCTACAATGAGCAGTTCTTC.

The chain couples TRBV2 to TRBJ2-5; D unresolved. V was clipped by 0 bases and J by 3 bases, with 8 bases between them. Per the germline V gene, CDR1 is SNHLY and CDR2 is FYNNEI. The CDR3 is 14 residues long. The CDR3, as DNA: TGTGCCAGCAGTGAAGCCGAGGCAGAAGAGACCCAGTACTTC. Encoded protein: CASSEAEAEETQYF. The full variable domain, in which reference TRBV2 and TRBJ2-5 provide the parts outside the CDR3, is EPEVTQTPSHQVTQMGQEVILRCVPISNHLYFYWYRQILGQKVEFLVSFYNNEISEKSEIFDDQFSVERPDGSNFTLKIRSTKLEDSAMYFCASSEAEAEETQYFGPGTRLLVL.

The chain combines TRBV27 with TRBJ1-6; TRBD1 matches at 8 bases. Per the germline V gene, CDR1 is MNHEY and CDR2 is SMNVEV (reference sequence). The J segment lost 9 bases and the V segment lost 6 bases, leaving 4 bases of the junction unmatched. CDR3 size: 13 residues. The CDR3 loop reads CASSRGPASPLHF. Here the CDR3 DNA reads TGTGCCAGCAGCAGGGGGCCGGCTTCACCCCTCCACTTT.